Following are 5 T cell receptor beta chains from one sample sequenced in a study of cytomegalovirus exposure and HLA in healthy donors (dated by TCRdb to 2016 to 2017). The library was obtained by the immunoSEQ multiplex PCR assay. The table was pulled from immuneACCESS by TCRdb, which kept in-frame rearrangements only. Such tables lose some clones; where checked, under half of the loss comes from unresolved V genes, and the rest has no known cause. The sample profile shows 300,000 to 450,000 clones; about nine tenths of them were found once. Roughly 0.75% of the sample is in the top ten clones. Sequenced sample: PBMCs. These receptors all stem from a woman between 18 and 29 years old in good health and CMV-seronegative.

This chain links TRBV6-1 with TRBJ2-5; possible D gene TRBD1, 5 bases. CDR3 length: 16 residues. Trimming took 1 base from V and 4 from J, leaving 16 bases between them. Germline CDR1 and CDR2: MNHNS and SASEGT. CDR3 nucleotides: TGTGCCAGCAGTGAAGGCCCTGGACGGCAGGGAGAGACCCAGTACTTC. Amino acid sequence: CASSEGPGRQGETQYF.

The chain has TRBV18 and TRBJ2-2, with 9 bases identical to TRBD2. V lost 4 bases, J lost 6 bases, and 6 bases stayed unmatched. The CDR3 is 15 amino acids. CDR1 KGHSH and CDR2 LQKENI come from the germline V gene. The CDR3 loop is CASSLNSGSPGELFF. CDR3 nucleotide sequence: TGTGCCAGCTCACTTAATAGCGGGAGTCCCGGGGAGCTGTTTTTT.

This clone turned up a few times. The chain joins TRBV4-1 to TRBJ2-7, with D perhaps matching TRBD1 (6 bases). This CDR3 contains 12 residues. V was clipped by 4 bases and J by 6 bases, with 10 bases between them. Germline CDR1 is MGHRA and CDR2 is YSYEKL. The CDR3 bases are TGCGCCAGCAGCCCCATCAGGGGCGAGCAGTACTTC. Protein: CASSPIRGEQYF.

This clone was picked up a small number of times. CDR3 residues: CASGGDTSYEQYF. In DNA form, the CDR3 reads TGTGCCAGTGGGGGGGACACCTCCTACGAGCAGTACTTC. This sequence joins TRBV2 and TRBJ2-7, with a possible D match to TRBD2 (7 bases). The CDR3 is 13 residues long. Trimming shortened V by 9 bases and J by 0 bases, and 12 bases separated the two germline ends. Germline assignment: CDR1 SNHLY and CDR2 FYNNEI.

The CDR3 loop is CASSWGAGGLAGEEQYF. In DNA, the CDR3 is TGTGCCAGCAGCTGGGGGGCGGGTGGTCTAGCGGGAGAGGAGCAGTACTTC. V is TRBV7-9 and J is TRBJ2-7; 10 bases line up with TRBD2. J gave up 7 bases and V 4 bases, and 16 bases lay outside the gene matches. Germline CDR1 and CDR2: SEHNR and FQNEAQ (reference sequence). The CDR3 runs to 17 residues.